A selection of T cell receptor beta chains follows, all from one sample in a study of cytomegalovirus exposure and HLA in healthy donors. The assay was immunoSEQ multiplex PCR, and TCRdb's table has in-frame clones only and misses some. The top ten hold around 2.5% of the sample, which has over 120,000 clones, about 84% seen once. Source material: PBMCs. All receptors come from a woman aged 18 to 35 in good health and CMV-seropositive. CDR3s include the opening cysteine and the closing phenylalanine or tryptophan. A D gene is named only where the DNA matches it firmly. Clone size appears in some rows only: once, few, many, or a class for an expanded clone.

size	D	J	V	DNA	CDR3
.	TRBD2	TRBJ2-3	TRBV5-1	TGCGCCAGCAGCTCCGGACTAGCCAACCCCACAGATACGCAGTATTTT	CASSSGLANPTDTQYF
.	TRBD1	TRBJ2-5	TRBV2	TGTGCCAGCACCAATCCGGGACAGGGGCAGACCCAGTACTTC	CASTNPGQGQTQYF
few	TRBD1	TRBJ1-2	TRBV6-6	TGTGCCACCCAACCCTGGACAGGGACGAAATATGGCTACACCTTC	CATQPWTGTKYGYTF
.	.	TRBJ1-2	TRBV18	TGTGCCAGCTCACCCCAGTTGGGGCAAAACTATGGCTACACCTTC	CASSPQLGQNYGYTF
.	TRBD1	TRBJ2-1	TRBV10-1	TGCGCCAGCAGTGAGTCGAGGGGGCTGTACAATGAGCAGTTCTTC	CASSESRGLYNEQFF
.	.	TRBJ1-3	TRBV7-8	TGTGCCAGCAGCTTAGTGGGGGCGGCGGGAAACACCATATATTTT	CASSLVGAAGNTIYF
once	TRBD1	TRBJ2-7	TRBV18	TGTGCCAGCTCACCACGGAGAGTTGGGACAGGGGAGGACGAGCAGTACTTC	CASSPRRVGTGEDEQYF
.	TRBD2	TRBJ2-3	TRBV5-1	TGCGCCAGCAGCTTGGGGCCACTAGCGGGGGGGGCAGATACGCAGTATTTT	CASSLGPLAGGADTQYF
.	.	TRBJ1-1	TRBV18	TGTGCCAGCTCCGCGGTAGGGAACACTGAAGCTTTCTTT	CASSAVGNTEAFF
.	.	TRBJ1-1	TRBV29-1	TGCAGCTGCTTGAGGAGGCCAGGGAACACTGAAGCTTTCTTT	CSCLRRPGNTEAFF
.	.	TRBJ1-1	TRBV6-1	TGTGCCAGCAGTGAAGGGAGCTACCGCGCTAAAGCTTTCTTT	CASSEGSYRAKAFF
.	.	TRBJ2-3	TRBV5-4	TGTGCCAGCAGCCCTCCGGGGGTCCGTAGCACAGATACGCAGTATTTT	CASSPPGVRSTDTQYF
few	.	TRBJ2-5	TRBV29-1	TGCAGCGTCGTGACAGGCCAAGAGACCCAGTACTTC	CSVVTGQETQYF
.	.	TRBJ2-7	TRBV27	TGTGCCAGCAGTAGGACGGGGAGCTCCTACGAGCAGTACTTC	CASSRTGSSYEQYF
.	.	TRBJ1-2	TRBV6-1	TGTGCCATACTGGGTGGGGGCCTCTATGGCTACACCTTC	CAILGGGLYGYTF
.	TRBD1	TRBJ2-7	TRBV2	TGTGCCAGCAGGGACCCGGGACAGTCATACGAGCAGTACTTC	CASRDPGQSYEQYF
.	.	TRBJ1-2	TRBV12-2	TGTGCAAGTCGCTCGCCCCGGGACAGGGAGGCTGGCTACACCTTC	CASRSPRDREAGYTF
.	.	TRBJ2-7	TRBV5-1	TGCGCCAGCAGCTTCGAGGTAAACGAGCAGTACTTC	CASSFEVNEQYF
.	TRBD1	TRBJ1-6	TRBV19	TGTGCCAGTAGTTTTGGGACAGGGATCAATTCACCCCTCCACTTT	CASSFGTGINSPLHF
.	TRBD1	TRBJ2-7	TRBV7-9	TGTGCCAGCAGCTTAGCGGACAGGGGCCTCGAGCAGTACTTC	CASSLADRGLEQYF
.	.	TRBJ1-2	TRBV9	TGTGCCAGCAGCAACTACGGGACAAGAGATGGCTACACCTTC	CASSNYGTRDGYTF
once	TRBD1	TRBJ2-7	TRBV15	TGTGCCACCAGCAATGATCCCAGGGGGCTCGGTCACAACTACGAGCAGTACTTC	CATSNDPRGLGHNYEQYF
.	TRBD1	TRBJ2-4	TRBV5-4	TGTGCCAGCAGCGCCCGACAGGGGAACATTCAGTACTTC	CASSARQGNIQYF
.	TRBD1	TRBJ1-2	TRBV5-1	TGCGCCAGCAGCTTGGGGGGGACAGGGAACTATGGCTACACCTTC	CASSLGGTGNYGYTF
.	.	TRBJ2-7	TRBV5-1	TGCGCCAGCAGCGGGGGGGACACCCTGGGCGAGCAGTACTTC	CASSGGDTLGEQYF
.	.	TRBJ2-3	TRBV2	TGTGCCAGCAGTGGGACTTATAGCACGGATACGCAGTATTTT	CASSGTYSTDTQYF
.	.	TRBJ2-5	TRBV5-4	TGTGCCAGCAGCTTGAGAGAGAACCAAGAGACCCAGTACTTC	CASSLRENQETQYF
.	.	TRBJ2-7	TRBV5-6	TGTGCCAGCAGCTTTGCAGTGGGAGAATACGAGCAGTACTTC	CASSFAVGEYEQYF
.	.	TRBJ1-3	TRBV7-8	TGTGCCAGCAGCTTAGTTGATGTAGGGGGGGCTGGAAACACCATATATTTT	CASSLVDVGGAGNTIYF
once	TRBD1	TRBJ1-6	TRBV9	TGTGCCAGCAGCGCACACGAAGGGACAGGGGGCAGGAATTCACCCCTCCACTTT	CASSAHEGTGGRNSPLHF
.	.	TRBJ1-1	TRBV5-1	TGCGCCAGCACCTCTACCCCAGGGGTCACTGAAGCTTTCTTT	CASTSTPGVTEAFF
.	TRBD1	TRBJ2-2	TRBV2	TGTGCCAGGGGGGACAGGGGAGGTTTCGCCGGGGAGCTGTTTTTT	CARGDRGGFAGELFF
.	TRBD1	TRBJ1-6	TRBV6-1	TGTGCCAGCAGTGGGCGACAGGGGAATTCACCCCTCCACTTT	CASSGRQGNSPLHF
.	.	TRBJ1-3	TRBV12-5	TGTGCTAGTGGTTTTTCCCTCTCCGGGGGTCGAAACACCATATATTTT	CASGFSLSGGRNTIYF
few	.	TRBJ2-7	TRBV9	TGTGCCAGCAGCGTAGCTTGGGGCCACGAGCAGTACTTC	CASSVAWGHEQYF
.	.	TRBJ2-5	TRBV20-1	TGCAGTGCTCCCTTCGGAGAGACCCAGTACTTC	CSAPFGETQYF
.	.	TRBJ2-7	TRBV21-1	TGTGCCAGCAGCAAAGGGAGGGGGCGGCACTTTTACGAGCAGTACTTC	CASSKGRGRHFYEQYF
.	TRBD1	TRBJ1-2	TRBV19	TGTGCCAGCCGGGACAGGGCTAACTATGGCTACACCTTC	CASRDRANYGYTF
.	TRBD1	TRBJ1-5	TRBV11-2	TGTGCCAGCAGCCCCGGGACAGGGAGCAATCAGCCCCAGCATTTT	CASSPGTGSNQPQHF
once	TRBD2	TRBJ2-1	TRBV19	TGTGCCAGTAGTACGGGACTAGCAGTAGAGTTGGATGAGCAGTTCTTC	CASSTGLAVELDEQFF
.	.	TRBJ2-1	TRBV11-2	TGTGCCAGCAGCTTATTTCTTTCGTTGAGCTCCTACAATGAGCAGTTCTTC	CASSLFLSLSSYNEQFF
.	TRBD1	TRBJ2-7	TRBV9	TGTGCCAGCAGCGCCGGACAGGGGGCGTCCTACGAGCAGTACTTC	CASSAGQGASYEQYF
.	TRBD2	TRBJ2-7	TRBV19	TGTGCCAGTAGAGCTAGCGGGGGGACCTACGAGCAGTACTTC	CASRASGGTYEQYF
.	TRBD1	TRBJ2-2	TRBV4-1	TGCGCCAGCAGACTATCGGGACAGGTCAACACCGGGGAGCTGTTTTTT	CASRLSGQVNTGELFF
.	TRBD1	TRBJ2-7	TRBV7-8	TGTGCCAGCAGCTTAGCAGGACAGGGTTACGAGCAGTACTTC	CASSLAGQGYEQYF
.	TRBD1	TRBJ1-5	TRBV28	TGTGCCACCACGGGGGGGACAGATCAGCCCCAGCATTTT	CATTGGTDQPQHF
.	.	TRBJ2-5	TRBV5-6	TGTGCCAGCAGCTGGCCTCGTGGGACCCAGTACTTC	CASSWPRGTQYF
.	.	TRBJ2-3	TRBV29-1	TGCAGCGCTGAAATACAGGGATCCCCCACAGATACGCAGTATTTT	CSAEIQGSPTDTQYF